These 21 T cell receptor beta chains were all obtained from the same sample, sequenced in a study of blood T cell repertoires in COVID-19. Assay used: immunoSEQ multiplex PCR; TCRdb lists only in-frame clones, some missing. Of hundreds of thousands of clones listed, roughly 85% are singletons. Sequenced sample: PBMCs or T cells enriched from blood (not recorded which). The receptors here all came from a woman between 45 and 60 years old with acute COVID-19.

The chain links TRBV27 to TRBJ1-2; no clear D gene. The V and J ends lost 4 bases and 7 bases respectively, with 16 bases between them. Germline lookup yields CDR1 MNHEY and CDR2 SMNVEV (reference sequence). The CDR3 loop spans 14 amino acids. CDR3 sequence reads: CASSSISREAGYTF. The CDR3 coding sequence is TGTGCCAGCAGTTCGATATCGAGGGAGGCTGGCTACACCTTC.

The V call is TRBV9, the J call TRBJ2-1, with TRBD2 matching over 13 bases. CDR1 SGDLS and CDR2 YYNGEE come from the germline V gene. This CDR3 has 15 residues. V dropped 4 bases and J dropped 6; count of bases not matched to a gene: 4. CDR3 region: CASSSTSGRGNEQFF. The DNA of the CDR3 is TGTGCCAGCAGCTCTACTAGCGGGAGGGGCAATGAGCAGTTCTTC.

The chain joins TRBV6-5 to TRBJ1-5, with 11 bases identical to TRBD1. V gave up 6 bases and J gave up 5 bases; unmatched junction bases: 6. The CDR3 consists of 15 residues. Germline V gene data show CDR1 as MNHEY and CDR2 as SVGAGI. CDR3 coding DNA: TGTGCCAGCAGCCATGGGACAGGGGGAGATCAGCCCCAGCATTTT. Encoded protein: CASSHGTGGDQPQHF.

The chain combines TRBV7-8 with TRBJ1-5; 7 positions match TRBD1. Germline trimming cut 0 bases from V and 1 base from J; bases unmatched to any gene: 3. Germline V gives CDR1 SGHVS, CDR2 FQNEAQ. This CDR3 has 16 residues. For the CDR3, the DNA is TGTGCCAGCAGCTTAGCGGCACAGGGGAGCAATCAGCCCCAGCATTTT. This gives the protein CASSLAAQGSNQPQHF.

Written as DNA, the CDR3 is TGTGCCAGCAGCTTAGACAGGGTGTCGGGTGGCTACACCTTC. This encodes CASSLDRVSGGYTF. V usage is TRBV7-3 and J usage is TRBJ1-2; 7 positions agree with TRBD1. CDR1 is SGHTA, CDR2 FQGTGA, per germline. The length of the CDR3 is 14 residues. J gave up 7 bases and V 2 bases, and 7 bases lay outside the gene matches.

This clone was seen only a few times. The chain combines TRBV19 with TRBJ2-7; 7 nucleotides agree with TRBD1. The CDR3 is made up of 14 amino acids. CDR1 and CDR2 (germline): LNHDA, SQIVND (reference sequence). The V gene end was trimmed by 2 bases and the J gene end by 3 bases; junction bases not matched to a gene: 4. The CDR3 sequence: CASSISGGVYEQYF. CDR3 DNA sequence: TGTGCCAGTAGTATATCAGGGGGTGTCTACGAGCAGTACTTC.

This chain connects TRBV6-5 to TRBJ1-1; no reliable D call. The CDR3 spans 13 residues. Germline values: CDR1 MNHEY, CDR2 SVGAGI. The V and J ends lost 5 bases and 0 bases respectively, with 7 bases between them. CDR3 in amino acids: CASSQRVNTEAFF. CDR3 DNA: TGTGCCAGCAGTCAGAGGGTGAACACTGAAGCTTTCTTT.

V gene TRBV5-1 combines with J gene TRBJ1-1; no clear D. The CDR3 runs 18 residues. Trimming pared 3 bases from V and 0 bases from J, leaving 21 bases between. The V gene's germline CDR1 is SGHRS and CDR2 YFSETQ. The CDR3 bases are TGCGCCAGCAGCTCCGCGGCAGCCTCCACAACCATGAACACTGAAGCTTTCTTT. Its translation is CASSSAAASTTMNTEAFF.

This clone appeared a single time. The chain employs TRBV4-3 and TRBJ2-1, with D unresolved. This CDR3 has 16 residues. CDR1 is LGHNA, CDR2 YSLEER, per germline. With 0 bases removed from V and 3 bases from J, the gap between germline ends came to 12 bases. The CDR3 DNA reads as TGCGCCAGCAGCCAAGAAATAGCTTACGTCTACAATGAGCAGTTCTTC. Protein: CASSQEIAYVYNEQFF.

In DNA, the CDR3 is TGTGCCAGCAGTGAAAAACGGGAGCAGTACTTC. It yields the protein CASSEKREQYF. This chain connects TRBV12-3 or TRBV12-4 to TRBJ2-7; D unresolved. CDR3 length: 11 residues. The V end lost 5 bases, the J end lost 7 bases, and 9 bases lay between the germline ends.

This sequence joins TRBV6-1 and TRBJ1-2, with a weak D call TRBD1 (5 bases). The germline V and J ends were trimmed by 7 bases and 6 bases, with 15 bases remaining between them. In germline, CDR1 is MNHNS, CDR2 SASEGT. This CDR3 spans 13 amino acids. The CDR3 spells CASTDLGRHGYTF. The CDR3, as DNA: TGTGCCAGCACCGACTTGGGGCGCCATGGCTACACCTTC.

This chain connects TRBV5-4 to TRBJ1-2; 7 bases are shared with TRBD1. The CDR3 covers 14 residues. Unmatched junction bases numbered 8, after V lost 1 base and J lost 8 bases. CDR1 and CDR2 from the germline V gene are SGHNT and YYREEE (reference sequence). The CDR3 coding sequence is TGTGCCAGCAGCTTGAAGGGGGCGATTGGCGGCTACACCTTC. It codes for CASSLKGAIGGYTF.

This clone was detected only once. In DNA, the CDR3 is TGTGCCAGCGGGACAGGGACGAACACCGGGGAGCTGTTTTTT. Protein: CASGTGTNTGELFF. The chain has TRBV27 and TRBJ2-2; 9 bases are a match to TRBD1. The CDR3 spans 14 residues. Germline lookup yields CDR1 MNHEY and CDR2 SMNVEV (reference sequence). V gave up 8 bases and J gave up 0 bases; unmatched junction bases: 1.

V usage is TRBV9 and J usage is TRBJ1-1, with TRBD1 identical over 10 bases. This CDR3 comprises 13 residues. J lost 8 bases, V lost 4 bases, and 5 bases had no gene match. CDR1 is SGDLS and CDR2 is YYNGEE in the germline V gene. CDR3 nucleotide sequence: TGTGCCAGCAGCCCCCAGGGACAGGGGGAAGCTTTCTTT. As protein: CASSPQGQGEAFF.

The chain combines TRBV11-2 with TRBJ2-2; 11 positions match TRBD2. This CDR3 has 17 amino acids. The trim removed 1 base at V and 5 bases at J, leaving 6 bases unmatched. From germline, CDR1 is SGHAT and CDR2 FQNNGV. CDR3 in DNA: TGTGCCAGCAGCTTAGGACCTAGCGGGGGGCCGACCGGGGAGCTGTTTTTT. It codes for CASSLGPSGGPTGELFF.

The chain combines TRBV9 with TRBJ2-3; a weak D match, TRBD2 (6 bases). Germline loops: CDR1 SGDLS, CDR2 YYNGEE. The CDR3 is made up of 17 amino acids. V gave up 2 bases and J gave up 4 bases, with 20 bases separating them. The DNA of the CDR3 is TGTGCCAGCAGCGTTGGGGGGAGGCTAGCGAACGCAGATACGCAGTATTTT. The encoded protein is CASSVGGRLANADTQYF.

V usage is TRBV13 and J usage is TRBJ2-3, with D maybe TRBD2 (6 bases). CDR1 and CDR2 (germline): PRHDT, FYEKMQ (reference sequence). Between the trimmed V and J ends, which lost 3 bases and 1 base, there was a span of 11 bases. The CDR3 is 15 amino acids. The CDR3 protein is CASSFRVAGTDTQYF. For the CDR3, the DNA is TGTGCCAGCAGCTTTCGGGTAGCGGGCACAGATACGCAGTATTTT.

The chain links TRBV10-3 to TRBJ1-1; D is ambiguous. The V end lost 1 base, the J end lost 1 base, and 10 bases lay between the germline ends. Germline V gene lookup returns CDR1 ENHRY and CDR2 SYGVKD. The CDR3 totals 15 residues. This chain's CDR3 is CAISEFRNPNTEAFF. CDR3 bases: TGTGCCATCAGTGAGTTCAGGAATCCGAACACTGAAGCTTTCTTT.

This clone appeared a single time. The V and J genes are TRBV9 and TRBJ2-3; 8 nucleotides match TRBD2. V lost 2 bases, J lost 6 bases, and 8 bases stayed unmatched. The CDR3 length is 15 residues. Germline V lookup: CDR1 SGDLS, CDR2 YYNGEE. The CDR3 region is CASSVNPGGQDTQYF. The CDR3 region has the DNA TGTGCCAGCAGCGTTAATCCGGGGGGGCAGGATACGCAGTATTTT.

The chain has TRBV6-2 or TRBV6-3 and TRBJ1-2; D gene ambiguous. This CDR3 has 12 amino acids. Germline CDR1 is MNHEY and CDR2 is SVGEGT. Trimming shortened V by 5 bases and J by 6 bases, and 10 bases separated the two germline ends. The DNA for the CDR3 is TGTGCCAGCAGTGCGGACGGGGATGGCTACACCTTC. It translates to CASSADGDGYTF.

The CDR3 here is CASSLARRAMNTEAFF. The CDR3 coding sequence is TGTGCCAGCAGCTTAGCCCGCAGGGCAATGAACACTGAAGCTTTCTTT. The rearrangement links TRBV7-8 to TRBJ1-1; D possibly corresponds to TRBD1 (5 bases). CDR3 size: 16 residues. Trimming pared 0 bases from V and 0 bases from J, leaving 11 bases between. From germline, CDR1 is SGHVS and CDR2 FQNEAQ.